The rows below give T cell receptor beta chains drawn from one sample of a study of blood T cell repertoires in COVID-19. The data were produced by immunoSEQ multiplex PCR, yet TCRdb's version contains in-frame clones alone and is incomplete. Among over 100,000 clones listed, less than 85% were seen once. Input material: peripheral blood. All receptors come from a woman aged 55-69 years with acute or convalescent COVID-19. The conserved cysteine and the conserved F or W are not part of the CDR3 here. Each record gives: D gene, V gene, CDR3 protein. The D gene is left open where the match is weak.

NA,TRBV4-1,ASSQDNGGTEAF
NA,TRBV19,ASKTSDTDTQY
NA,TRBV19,ASNGAANEAF
NA,TRBV2,ASSPTTAFSGNTIY
NA,TRBV3-1/TRBV3-2,ASSQGPLQGSTEAF
TRBD1,TRBV18,ASFIDRDYGYT
TRBD2,TRBV2,ASPSGTSSYNEQF
TRBD1,TRBV15,ATSKPGGRNEQF
TRBD1,TRBV6-5,ASSFQGQGGREEQF
NA,TRBV5-1,ASSQDSRELYGYT
NA,TRBV30,AWRRSEHYNEQF
TRBD1,TRBV11-2,ASSLGDRIVDT
TRBD1,TRBV4-1,ASSQDQKRTGSNYGYT
NA,TRBV5-4,ASSFWTASNYGYT
NA,TRBV6-1,ASSELGHRQEAF
NA,TRBV2,ASSARGLGYT
TRBD1,TRBV7-3,ASSPGTGGVGGSGNTIY
NA,TRBV5-6,ASSFGGAPNNEQF
TRBD1,TRBV20-1,SASEAGQGAFPYGYT
NA,TRBV7-2,ASSSEVFHRDIGTDTQY
TRBD2,TRBV30,AWRGPAGVEQF
TRBD1,TRBV10-3,AISELGTGGKETQY
NA,TRBV7-8,ASSLLTGSNTGELF
NA,TRBV11-2,ASSLNPARSAGNTIY
TRBD2,TRBV7-3,ASSLSPERGATGELF
NA,TRBV19,ASSRSPGHGYT
NA,TRBV19,ASSQDRLSNQPQH
NA,TRBV12-3/TRBV12-4,ASRSISNQPQH
NA,TRBV5-1,ASSLNTGKANEQF
TRBD1,TRBV10-3,AALPATGGTDTQY
NA,TRBV7-9,ASGPGGPYYGYT
TRBD1,TRBV6-6,ASSYLGQGDSPLH
NA,TRBV12-5,ASGLVSFTEAF
NA,TRBV28,ASSTTAGGDIWTEAF
TRBD1,TRBV2,ASSERGLLNTEAF
TRBD2,TRBV24-1,ATSDSLAGASRETQY
TRBD1,TRBV30,AWTRDRASGNTIY
NA,TRBV7-9,ASSIGPDRDNSPLH
TRBD1,TRBV7-3,ASSPGTVGEQF
NA,TRBV27,ASSRSGGNQPQH
NA,TRBV6-5,ASIRPGGWAEAF
NA,TRBV14,ASSQDRARSPLH
NA,TRBV7-8,ASSPRGGSGNTIY
NA,TRBV21-1,ASNEGWETEAF
NA,TRBV24-1,ATSDSGVRAGELF
NA,TRBV18,ASSPRDSYNSPLH
NA,TRBV6-5,ASSYHPGRGDYGYT
NA,TRBV7-9,ASTPGTWDGQQY
TRBD1,TRBV5-4,ASSSRDRITPLH
NA,TRBV4-1,ASSQDSVNQPQH
TRBD1,TRBV3-1/TRBV3-2,ASSTGQTNTEAF
TRBD2,TRBV6-2/TRBV6-3,ASSTSSGVAYEQY
TRBD1,TRBV19,ASSELSRTGGNQPQH
NA,TRBV6-6,ASTQGGAGQPQH
TRBD2,TRBV10-3,AIQGKLAAHEQY
NA,TRBV6-6,ASSYSISGYT
TRBD1,TRBV15,ATSRADRWGEKLF
NA,TRBV3-1/TRBV3-2,ASSRSRLNTEAF
TRBD1,TRBV25-1,ASGRQGKQETQY
NA,TRBV5-4,ASSLGTEQY